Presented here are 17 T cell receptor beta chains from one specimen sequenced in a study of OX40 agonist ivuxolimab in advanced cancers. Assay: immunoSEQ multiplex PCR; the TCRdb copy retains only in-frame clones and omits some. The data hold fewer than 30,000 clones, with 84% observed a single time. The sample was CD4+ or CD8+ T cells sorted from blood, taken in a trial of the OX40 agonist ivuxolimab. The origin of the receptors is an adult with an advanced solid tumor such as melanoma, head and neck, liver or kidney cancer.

Here the CDR3 reads CASSLRGEKLFF. CDR3 DNA: TGTGCCAGCAGCTTAAGGGGGGAAAAACTGTTTTTT. The rearrangement uses TRBV7-8 and TRBJ1-4; D might be TRBD1 (6 bases). The CDR3 extends over 12 amino acids. Looked up from germline, CDR1 is SGHVS and CDR2 is FQNEAQ. V was trimmed by 2 bases and J by 8 bases, leaving 6 bases between them.

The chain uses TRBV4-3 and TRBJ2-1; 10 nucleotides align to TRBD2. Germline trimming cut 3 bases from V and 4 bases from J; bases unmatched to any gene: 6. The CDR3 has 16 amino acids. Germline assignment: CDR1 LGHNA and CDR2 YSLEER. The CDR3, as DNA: TGCGCCAGCAGCCAGAGGACTAGCGGAGTATACAATGAGCAGTTCTTC. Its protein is CASSQRTSGVYNEQFF.

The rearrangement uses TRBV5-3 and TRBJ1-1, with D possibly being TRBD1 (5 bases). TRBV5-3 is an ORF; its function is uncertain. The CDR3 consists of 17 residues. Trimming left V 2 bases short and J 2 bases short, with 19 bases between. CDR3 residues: CARSFWGRGRANTEAFF. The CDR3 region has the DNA TGTGCCAGAAGCTTTTGGGGCCGGGGCAGGGCTAACACTGAAGCTTTCTTT.

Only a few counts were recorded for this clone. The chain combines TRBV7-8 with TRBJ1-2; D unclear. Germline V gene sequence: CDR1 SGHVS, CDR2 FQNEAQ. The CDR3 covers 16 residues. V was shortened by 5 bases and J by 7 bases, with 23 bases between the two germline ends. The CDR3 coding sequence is TGTGCCAGCAGCCCCTGGACTCAACAAAGGCTCTCTGGCTACACCTTC. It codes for CASSPWTQQRLSGYTF.

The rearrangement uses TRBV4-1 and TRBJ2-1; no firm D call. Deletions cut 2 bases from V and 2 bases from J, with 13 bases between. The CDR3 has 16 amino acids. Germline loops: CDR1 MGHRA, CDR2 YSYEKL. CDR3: CASSQIGRQAYNEQFF. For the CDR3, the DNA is TGCGCCAGCAGCCAAATAGGCCGCCAGGCCTACAATGAGCAGTTCTTC.

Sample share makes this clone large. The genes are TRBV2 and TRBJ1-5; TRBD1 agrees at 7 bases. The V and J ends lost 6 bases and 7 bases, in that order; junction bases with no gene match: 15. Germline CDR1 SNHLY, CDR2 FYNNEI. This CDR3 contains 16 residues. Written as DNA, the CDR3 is TGTGCCAGCAGCGGGACAGTGATCCTAAGGGTCCAGCCCCAGCATTTT. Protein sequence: CASSGTVILRVQPQHF.

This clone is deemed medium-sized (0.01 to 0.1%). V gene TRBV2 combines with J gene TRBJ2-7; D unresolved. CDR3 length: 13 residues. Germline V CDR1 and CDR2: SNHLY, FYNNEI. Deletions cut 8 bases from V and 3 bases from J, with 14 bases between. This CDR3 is CASLLLGSYEQYF. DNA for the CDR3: TGTGCCAGCCTTTTATTAGGCAGCTACGAGCAGTACTTC.

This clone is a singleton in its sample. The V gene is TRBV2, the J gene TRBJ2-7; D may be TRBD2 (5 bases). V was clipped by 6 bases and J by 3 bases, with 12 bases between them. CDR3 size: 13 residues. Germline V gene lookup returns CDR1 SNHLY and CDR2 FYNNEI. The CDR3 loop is CASRDGVNYEQYF. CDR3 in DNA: TGTGCCAGCAGGGACGGGGTTAACTACGAGCAGTACTTC.

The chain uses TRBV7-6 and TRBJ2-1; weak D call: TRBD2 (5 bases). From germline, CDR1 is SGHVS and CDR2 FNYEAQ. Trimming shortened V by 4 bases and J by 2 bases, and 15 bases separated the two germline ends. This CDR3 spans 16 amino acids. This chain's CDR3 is CASSSGGLGPYNEQFF. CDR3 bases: TGTGCCAGCAGCTCCGGAGGCCTCGGGCCCTACAATGAGCAGTTCTTC.

DNA of the CDR3: TGTGCCAGCAGCTTGACTAGCGGGGGGCCCTCCTACAATGAGCAGTTCTTC. Its translation: CASSLTSGGPSYNEQFF. The V gene is TRBV7-9, the J gene TRBJ2-1; TRBD2 matches at 13 bases. The V gene's germline CDR1 is SEHNR and CDR2 FQNEAQ (reference sequence). Losses at the gene ends were 3 bases for V and 0 bases for J; bases not matched to a gene: 2. The CDR3 spans 17 residues.

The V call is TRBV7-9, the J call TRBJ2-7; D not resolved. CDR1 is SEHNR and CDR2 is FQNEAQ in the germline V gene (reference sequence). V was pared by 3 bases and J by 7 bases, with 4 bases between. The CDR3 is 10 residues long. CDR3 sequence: CASSLGEQYF. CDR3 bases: TGTGCCAGCAGCTTGGGGGAGCAGTACTTC. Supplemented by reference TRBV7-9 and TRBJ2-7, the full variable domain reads DTGVSQNPRHKITKRGQNVTFRCDPISEHNRLYWYRQTLGQGPEFLTYFQNEAQLEKSRLLSDRFSAERPKGSFSTLEIQRTEQGDSAMYLCASSLGEQYFGPGTRLTVT.

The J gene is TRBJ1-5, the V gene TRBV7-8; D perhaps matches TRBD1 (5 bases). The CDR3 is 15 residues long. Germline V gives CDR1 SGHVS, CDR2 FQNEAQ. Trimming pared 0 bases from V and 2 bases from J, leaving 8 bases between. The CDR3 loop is CASSLAGGGNQPQHF. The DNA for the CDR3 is TGTGCCAGCAGCTTAGCTGGAGGGGGCAATCAGCCCCAGCATTTT.

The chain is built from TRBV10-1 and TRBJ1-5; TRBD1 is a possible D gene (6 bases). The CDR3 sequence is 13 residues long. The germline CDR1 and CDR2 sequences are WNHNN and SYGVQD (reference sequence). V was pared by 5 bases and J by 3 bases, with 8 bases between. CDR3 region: CASSTGNNQPQHF. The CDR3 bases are TGCGCCAGCAGTACAGGGAACAATCAGCCCCAGCATTTT.

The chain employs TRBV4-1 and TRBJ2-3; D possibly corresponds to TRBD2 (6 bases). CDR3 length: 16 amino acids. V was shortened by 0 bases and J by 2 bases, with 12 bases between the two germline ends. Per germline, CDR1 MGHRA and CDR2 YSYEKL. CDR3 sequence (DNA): TGCGCCAGCAGCCAAGATAGAGGACTAATCACAGATACGCAGTATTTT. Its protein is CASSQDRGLITDTQYF.

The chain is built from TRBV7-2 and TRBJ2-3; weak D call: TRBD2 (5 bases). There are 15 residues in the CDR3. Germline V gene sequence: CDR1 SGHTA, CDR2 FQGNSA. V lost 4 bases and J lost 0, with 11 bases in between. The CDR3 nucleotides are TGTGCCAGCAGCTGGGAGACGCAGAGCACAGATACGCAGTATTTT. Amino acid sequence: CASSWETQSTDTQYF.

This CDR3 is CASSYPSGQNTEAFF. Written as DNA, the CDR3 is TGTGCCAGCAGCTACCCATCGGGACAGAACACTGAAGCTTTCTTT. The V gene is TRBV5-6, the J gene TRBJ1-1, with D possibly being TRBD1 (6 bases). CDR3 size: 15 residues. V lost 3 bases and J lost 1, with 13 bases in between. CDR1 and CDR2 (germline): SGHDT, YYEEEE. The full variable domain, rest sourced from reference TRBV5-6 and TRBJ1-1, is DAGVTQSPTHLIKTRGQQVTLRCSPKSGHDTVSWYQQALGQGPQFIFQYYEEEERQRGNFPDRFSGHQFPNYSSELNVNALLLGDSALYLCASSYPSGQNTEAFFGQGTRLTVV.

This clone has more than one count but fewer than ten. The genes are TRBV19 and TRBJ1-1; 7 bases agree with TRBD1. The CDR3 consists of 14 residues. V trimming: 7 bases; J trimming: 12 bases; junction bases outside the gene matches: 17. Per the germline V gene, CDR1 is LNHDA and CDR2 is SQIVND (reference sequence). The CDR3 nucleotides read TGTGCCAGTAACCATCCAGCGACAGGGCAAGAGACTTTCTTT. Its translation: CASNHPATGQETFF.